What follows are 2 T cell receptor beta chains derived from one specimen sequenced in a study of blood T cell dynamics during melanoma immunotherapy. Libraries were prepared by immunoSEQ multiplex PCR; TCRdb keeps only in-frame clonotypes and omits some of them. Of about 14,000 clones in the sample, 85% to 90% were seen once. Time point here: pre-treatment baseline. The material sequenced was blood, taken from a patient treated with checkpoint blockade. The receptors derive from a human donor with melanoma.

The chain is built from TRBV10-1 and TRBJ2-5, with 9 positions matching TRBD1. V gave up 6 bases and J gave up 8 bases; unmatched junction bases: 10. This CDR3 has 14 amino acids. Germline CDR1 WNHNN, CDR2 SYGVQD (reference sequence). This chain's CDR3 is CASSRTGAENTQYF. The CDR3 DNA sequence: TGCGCCAGCAGCCGGACAGGGGCCGAAAATACCCAGTACTTC.

This chain links TRBV30 with TRBJ1-2, with D uncertain. The V and J ends lost 3 bases and 4 bases respectively, with 24 bases between them. This CDR3 region has 17 residues. Germline V CDR1 and CDR2: GTSNPN, SVGIG (reference sequence). This chain's CDR3 is CAWRGKDPGQEGYGYTF. DNA of the CDR3: TGTGCCTGGAGGGGGAAGGACCCTGGGCAAGAAGGCTATGGCTACACCTTC.